The 2 T cell receptor beta chains below come from one sample, sequenced in a study of T cells after yellow fever vaccination. MiXCR, run by TCRdb on the 5' RACE reads, gives a single entry per CDR3 protein. The sample lists about 230,000 distinct CDR3 sequences; less than 7.5% were seen once. The material sequenced was CD4+ T cells sorted from PBMCs, taken on the day of the yellow fever booster vaccination. All receptors derive from a man younger than 45 who received the YFV17D yellow fever vaccine.

This clonotype was detected many times. The rearrangement joins TRBV5-1 to TRBJ2-1, with D perhaps TRBD1 (5 bases). CDR3 size: 13 residues. Trimming left V 0 bases short and J 10 bases short, with 11 bases between. From germline, CDR1 is SGHRS and CDR2 YFSETQ. CDR3 protein: CASSLAGTGEQFF. The CDR3 nucleotides are TGCGCCAGCAGCTTGGCCGGTACAGGCGAGCAGTTCTTC.

This clonotype was seen many times. The V gene is TRBV2, the J gene TRBJ2-1; TRBD2 matches at 7 bases. The CDR3 length is 13 residues. CDR1 and CDR2 from the germline V gene are SNHLY and FYNNEI. With V trimmed by 8 bases and J by 4 bases, 5 bases remained unmatched. CDR3 bases: TGTGCCAGCGGGACTACCGAATACAATGAGCAGTTCTTC. It codes for CASGTTEYNEQFF.